This passage covers 5 T cell receptor beta chains from one sample sequenced in a study of beta chain features in type 1 diabetes. The antigens these receptors bind are not known. Findings and caveats of the study: In all four CD4+ subsets, TCRB CDR3 length was significantly, moderately reduced in type 1 diabetes.

Reverse transcription of all isolated RNA meant that expressed TCRB transcripts were sequenced. Assay used: immunoSEQ multiplex PCR; TCRdb lists only in-frame clones, some missing. Among about 120,000 clones listed, 15% to 20% were seen once. Sequencing was done on a sample of central memory CD4+ T cells from blood. The receptors originated from a man aged 18 to 35 with type 1 diabetes.

The rearrangement uses TRBV30 and TRBJ1-6; D not resolved. CDR1 and CDR2 (germline): GTSNPN, SVGIG (reference sequence). Trimming pared 0 bases from V and 0 bases from J, leaving 9 bases between. The CDR3 sequence is 16 residues long. CDR3 DNA sequence: TGTGCCTGGAGTGTAGGTGGCAGCTCCTATAATTCACCCCTCCACTTT. It yields the protein CAWSVGGSSYNSPLHF.

This clone turned up a few times. The chain uses TRBV2 and TRBJ1-2; D remains ambiguous. Germline CDR1 SNHLY, CDR2 FYNNEI. The ends were cut back, 7 bases at V and 6 bases at J, with 12 bases in the middle. The CDR3 consists of 12 residues. The CDR3 here is CASNLGEDGYTF. CDR3 nucleotides: TGTGCCAGCAATCTGGGTGAGGATGGCTACACCTTC.

V usage is TRBV27 and J usage is TRBJ2-7, with a possible D match to TRBD2 (7 bases). From germline, CDR1 is MNHEY and CDR2 SMNVEV (reference sequence). Trimming left V 7 bases short and J 2 bases short, with 18 bases between. This CDR3 has 15 residues. In nucleotides, the CDR3 is TGTGCCAGCACTCCCAACTCGGGGGGCGCCTACGAGCAGTACTTC. Residues: CASTPNSGGAYEQYF.

Details on this clone: Other DNA variants within this sample encode the same CDR3. V usage is TRBV5-1 and J usage is TRBJ2-3; D assignment may be TRBD1 or TRBD2 (5 bases each). Germline V gives CDR1 SGHRS, CDR2 YFSETQ. The CDR3 totals 14 residues. Trimming pared 0 bases from V and 4 bases from J, leaving 9 bases between. The CDR3 DNA reads as TGCGCCAGCAGCTTGGCTCAGGGAGCAGATACGCAGTATTTT. Its translation is CASSLAQGADTQYF. Full variable domain (outside the CDR3, taken from reference TRBV5-1 and TRBJ2-3): KAGVTQTPRYLIKTRGQQVTLSCSPISGHRSVSWYQQTPGQGLQFLFEYFSETQRNKGNFPGRFSGRQFSNSRSEMNVSTLELGDSALYLCASSLAQGADTQYFGPGTRLTVL.

The V and J genes are TRBV23-1 and TRBJ1-1; no firm D call. TRBV23-1 is given ORF status, its function remaining uncertain. The CDR3 extends over 15 amino acids. Deletions cut 0 bases from V and 4 bases from J, with 12 bases between. CDR3 nucleotides: TGCGCCAGCAGTCAATCCTATATCGGGCCCACTGAAGCTTTCTTT. Translated, it gives CASSQSYIGPTEAFF.